The 21 T cell receptor beta chains below come from one sample, sequenced in a study of blood T cell repertoires in COVID-19. Data came from immunoSEQ multiplex PCR; TCRdb stores just in-frame clones and leaves some out. Of some 340,000 clones in the sample, about 87% are singletons; the top ten hold approximately 5.3%. What was sequenced was PBMCs or T cells enriched from blood (not recorded which). The receptors shown here come from a woman in her 30s who had recovered from COVID-19.

CDR3 DNA sequence: TGTGCCAGTAGTATCTCCGGGGTAGGAGAGACCCAGTACTTC. This codes for CASSISGVGETQYF. V and J are TRBV19 and TRBJ2-5; perhaps TRBD2 as D (5 bases). This CDR3 spans 14 amino acids. The germline gives CDR1 LNHDA, CDR2 SQIVND (reference sequence). Trimming removed 3 bases from V and 4 bases from J, with 12 bases in between.

V gene TRBV7-8 combines with J gene TRBJ2-3; 8 nucleotides align to TRBD1. There are 15 residues in the CDR3. Trimming cost V 2 bases and J 5 bases; bases outside gene matches: 6. Germline V gene data show CDR1 as SGHVS and CDR2 as FQNEAQ. DNA of the CDR3: TGTGCCAGCAGCTTAATGGGACAGGCGTTAGATACGCAGTATTTT. This gives the protein CASSLMGQALDTQYF.

This clone was seen only once. This chain joins TRBV20-1 and TRBJ2-3; 13 nucleotides match TRBD2. Trimming removed 3 bases from V and 5 bases from J; junction bases left unmatched: 8. The germline V gene has CDR1 DFQATT and CDR2 SNEGSKA (reference sequence). CDR3 length: 16 residues. The CDR3 spells CSASMGLAGLGDTQYF. For the CDR3, the DNA is TGCAGTGCTAGTATGGGACTAGCGGGGTTGGGAGATACGCAGTATTTT.

This chain uses TRBV7-9 with TRBJ2-1; D ambiguous. Germline lookup yields CDR1 SEHNR and CDR2 FQNEAQ (reference sequence). The V and J ends lost 1 base and 7 bases respectively, with 8 bases between them. The CDR3 spans 13 residues. The CDR3 DNA is TGTGCCAGCAGCTTAGGGGCAGCAAATGAGCAGTTCTTC. Protein sequence: CASSLGAANEQFF.

The chain couples TRBV30 to TRBJ1-2; D is perhaps TRBD1 (5 bases). The V gene lost 0 bases and the J gene lost 2 bases, with 13 bases spanning the gap. CDR3 length: 15 residues. Germline V lookup: CDR1 GTSNPN, CDR2 SVGIG (reference sequence). The CDR3 region has the DNA TGTGCCTGGAGTGTAGAATCTGGGGGGAACTATGGCTACACCTTC. Protein sequence: CAWSVESGGNYGYTF.

This chain connects TRBV5-1 to TRBJ2-7, with TRBD1 as a possible D gene (6 bases). The CDR3 totals 16 residues. From germline, CDR1 is SGHRS and CDR2 YFSETQ. The V gene lost 0 bases and the J gene lost 0 bases, with 13 bases spanning the gap. The CDR3 region has the DNA TGCGCCAGCAGCTTGGATTCCGGACAGAGCTCCTACGAGCAGTACTTC. This codes for CASSLDSGQSSYEQYF.

V and J are TRBV5-4 and TRBJ2-7, with D perhaps TRBD2 (6 bases). The V gene lost 3 bases and the J gene lost 3 bases, with 19 bases spanning the gap. Per the germline V gene, CDR1 is SGHNT and CDR2 is YYREEE (reference sequence). The CDR3 extends over 16 amino acids. The CDR3 spells CASSSPTGTELYEQYF. Here the CDR3 DNA reads TGTGCCAGCAGCTCGCCTACCGGGACTGAGCTCTACGAGCAGTACTTC.

There are a few counts of this clone. This sequence joins TRBV12-3 or TRBV12-4 and TRBJ2-1; D is unclear. The CDR3 extends over 12 amino acids. With 2 bases removed from V and 5 bases from J, the gap between germline ends came to 4 bases. CDR3 sequence (DNA): TGTGCCAGCAGTTTAAACAACAATGAGCAGTTCTTC. Its protein product is CASSLNNNEQFF.

This chain joins TRBV19 and TRBJ1-1; D is undetermined. The germline V gene has CDR1 LNHDA and CDR2 SQIVND (reference sequence). The V end lost 5 bases, the J end lost 5 bases, and 18 bases lay between the germline ends. The CDR3 has 15 amino acids. In nucleotides, the CDR3 is TGTGCCAGTAGTGGAGGCCTCCTCGGCGGGACTGAAGCTTTCTTT. Residues: CASSGGLLGGTEAFF.

This chain connects TRBV6-5 to TRBJ1-1; D possibly corresponds to TRBD1 (6 bases). V lost 4 bases to trimming and J lost 10 bases, with 13 bases between them. The CDR3 has 12 residues. Germline V gene sequence: CDR1 MNHEY, CDR2 SVGAGI. CDR3 DNA: TGTGCCAGCAGTTCGACAGGATCGGGAGCTTTCTTT. This codes for CASSSTGSGAFF.

The chain recombines TRBV15 with TRBJ1-5; 7 bases are shared with TRBD1. CDR1 is LNHNV, CDR2 YYDKDF, per germline (reference sequence). V lost 3 bases and J lost 6; bases outside the gene matches: 14. The CDR3 contains 17 residues. Here the CDR3 DNA reads TGTGCCACCAGCAGTTTTCAAGGACAGGCGAGGGTTCAGCCCCAGCATTTT. It is translated as CATSSFQGQARVQPQHF.

The V and J genes are TRBV28 and TRBJ1-4; TRBD1 aligns across 8 bases. There are 17 residues in the CDR3. V lost 8 bases to trimming and J lost 7 bases; unmatched junction nucleotides: 18. The V gene's germline CDR1 is MDHEN and CDR2 SYDVKM. CDR3 in amino acids: CASFPATGQVLSEKLFF. The DNA for the CDR3 is TGTGCCAGCTTCCCCGCAACGGGACAGGTTTTAAGTGAAAAACTGTTTTTT.

In its sample, this clone was seen a few times. The chain uses TRBV6-1 and TRBJ1-1, with D hard to call. This CDR3 is built from 13 residues. V dropped 3 bases and J dropped 3 bases, with 8 bases sitting between them. Germline lookup yields CDR1 MNHNS and CDR2 SASEGT. CDR3 DNA sequence: TGTGCCAGCAGTGAGCAGGACTACACTGAAGCTTTCTTT. It translates to CASSEQDYTEAFF.

The rearrangement links TRBV19 to TRBJ1-1; D is possibly TRBD1 (5 bases). Deletions cut 9 bases from V and 4 bases from J, with 15 bases between. Germline V gene sequence: CDR1 LNHDA, CDR2 SQIVND (reference sequence). The CDR3 runs to 13 residues. Here the CDR3 reads CARRNPRVTEAFF. CDR3 bases: TGTGCCAGAAGAAATCCCAGGGTCACTGAAGCTTTCTTT.

The chain joins TRBV5-4 to TRBJ2-7; 15 nucleotides agree with TRBD2. V trimming: 4 bases; J trimming: 4 bases; junction bases outside the gene matches: 12. The germline gives CDR1 SGHNT, CDR2 YYREEE (reference sequence). The CDR3 length is 18 residues. DNA for the CDR3: TGTGCCAGCAGCCCCAGGGGACTAGCGGGGGGCGTGGATTACGAGCAGTACTTC. Translated: CASSPRGLAGGVDYEQYF. The entire variable domain, with the rest obtained from reference TRBV5-4 and TRBJ2-7, is as follows: ETGVTQSPTHLIKTRGQQVTLRCSSQSGHNTVSWYQQALGQGPQFIFQYYREEENGRGNFPPRFSGLQFPNYSSELNVNALELDDSALYLCASSPRGLAGGVDYEQYFGPGTRLTVT.

This chain joins TRBV19 and TRBJ1-1; tentatively, D is TRBD1 (6 bases). Trimming cost V 5 bases and J 1 base, with 11 bases left between them. CDR3 length: 14 amino acids. Looked up from germline, CDR1 is LNHDA and CDR2 is SQIVND (reference sequence). The CDR3 spells CASSPQGSNTEAFF. Here the CDR3 DNA reads TGTGCCAGTAGTCCCCAGGGGTCGAACACTGAAGCTTTCTTT.

This clone occurred a few times. This chain links TRBV7-2 with TRBJ1-6, with TRBD1 as a possible D gene (5 bases). The V end was cut by 3 bases, the J end by 6 bases, with 12 bases between. The CDR3 is made up of 15 amino acids. Per the germline V gene, CDR1 is SGHTA and CDR2 is FQGNSA. The CDR3 DNA follows: TGTGCCAGCAGCTTCAGCCCGGGACTTAATTCACCCCTCCACTTT. This gives the protein CASSFSPGLNSPLHF. Based on the CDR3 plus reference TRBV7-2 and TRBJ1-6, the full variable domain is GAGVSQSPSNKVTEKGKDVELRCDPISGHTALYWYRQSLGQGLEFLIYFQGNSAPDKSGLPSDRFSAERTGGSVSTLTIQRTQQEDSAVYLCASSFSPGLNSPLHFGNGTRLTVT.

The chain combines TRBV9 with TRBJ2-1; no definite D call. V shed 3 bases and J shed 4 bases, with 5 bases lying between them. Germline CDR1 reads SGDLS; CDR2 reads YYNGEE. There are 12 residues in the CDR3. The CDR3 nucleotides are TGTGCCAGCAGCGCACATTACAATGAGCAGTTCTTC. Its translation is CASSAHYNEQFF.

J is TRBJ2-7 and V is TRBV27; tentatively, D is TRBD2 (6 bases). The CDR3 loop spans 14 amino acids. CDR1 is MNHEY, CDR2 SMNVEV, per germline (reference sequence). The germline V and J ends were trimmed by 6 bases and 1 base, with 13 bases remaining between them. CDR3 amino acids: CASRRDSVSYEQYF. As DNA, the CDR3 is TGTGCCAGCAGACGGGACTCCGTGTCCTACGAGCAGTACTTC.

The genes are TRBV4-3 and TRBJ1-1; the match to TRBD1 covers 7 bases. The CDR3 is 18 residues long. Per the germline V gene, CDR1 is LGHNA and CDR2 is YSLEER. Trimming removed 0 bases from V and 0 bases from J; junction bases left unmatched: 10. CDR3 sequence (DNA): TGCGCCAGCAGCCAAGAATCTAGGGGGACAGCTGTGAACACTGAAGCTTTCTTT. It yields the protein CASSQESRGTAVNTEAFF.

CDR3 loop: CASRPPGLAGNEQFF. As DNA, the CDR3 is TGTGCCAGCAGACCTCCGGGACTAGCGGGCAATGAGCAGTTCTTC. The V and J genes are TRBV6-5 and TRBJ2-1; 12 positions agree with TRBD2. The CDR3 is made up of 15 amino acids. CDR1 MNHEY and CDR2 SVGAGI come from the germline V gene. V trimming: 6 bases; J trimming: 6 bases; junction bases outside the gene matches: 6.